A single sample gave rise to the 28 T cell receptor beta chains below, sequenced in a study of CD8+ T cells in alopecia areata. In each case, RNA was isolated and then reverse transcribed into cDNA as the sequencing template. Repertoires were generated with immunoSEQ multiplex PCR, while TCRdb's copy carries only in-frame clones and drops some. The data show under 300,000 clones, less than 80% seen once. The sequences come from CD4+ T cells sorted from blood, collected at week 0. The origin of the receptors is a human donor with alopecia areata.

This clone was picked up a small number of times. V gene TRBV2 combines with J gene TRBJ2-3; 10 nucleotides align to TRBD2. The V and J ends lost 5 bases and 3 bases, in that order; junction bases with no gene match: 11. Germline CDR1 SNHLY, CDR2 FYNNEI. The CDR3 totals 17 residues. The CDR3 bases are TGTGCCAGCAGTCGACGGGGGCTAGCGGGGGAAACAGATACGCAGTATTTT. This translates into CASSRRGLAGETDTQYF.

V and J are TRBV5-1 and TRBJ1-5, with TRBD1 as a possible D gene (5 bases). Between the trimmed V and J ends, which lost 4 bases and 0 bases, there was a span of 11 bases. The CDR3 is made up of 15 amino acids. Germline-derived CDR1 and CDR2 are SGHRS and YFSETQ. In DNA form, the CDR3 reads TGCGCCAGCAGCCCGACGGGGGATAGCAATCAGCCCCAGCATTTT. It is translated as CASSPTGDSNQPQHF.

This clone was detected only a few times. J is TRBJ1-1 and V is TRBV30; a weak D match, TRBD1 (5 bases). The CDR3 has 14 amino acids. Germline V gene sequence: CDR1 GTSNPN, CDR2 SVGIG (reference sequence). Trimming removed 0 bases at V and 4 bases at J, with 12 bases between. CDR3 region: CAWSVLGGVTEAFF. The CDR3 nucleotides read TGTGCCTGGAGTGTACTGGGGGGTGTCACTGAAGCTTTCTTT.

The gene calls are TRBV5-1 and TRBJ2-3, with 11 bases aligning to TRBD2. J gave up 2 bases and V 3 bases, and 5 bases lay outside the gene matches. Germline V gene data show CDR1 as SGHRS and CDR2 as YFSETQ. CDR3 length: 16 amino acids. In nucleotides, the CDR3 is TGCGCCAGCAGCTGGGGACTAGCGGAGGCCACAGATACGCAGTATTTT. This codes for CASSWGLAEATDTQYF.

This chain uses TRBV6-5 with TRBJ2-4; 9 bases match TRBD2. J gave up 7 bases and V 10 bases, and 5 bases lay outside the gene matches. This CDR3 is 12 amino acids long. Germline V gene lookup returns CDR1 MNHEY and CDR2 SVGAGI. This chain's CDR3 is CATSGTSNIQYF. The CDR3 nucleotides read TGTGCCACCTCCGGGACTAGCAACATTCAGTACTTC.

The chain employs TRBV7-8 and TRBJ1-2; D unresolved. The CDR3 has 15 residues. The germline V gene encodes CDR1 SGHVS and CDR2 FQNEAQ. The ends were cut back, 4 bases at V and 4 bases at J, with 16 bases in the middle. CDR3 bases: TGTGCCAGCAGCTACTCCGATGGAGGGCTCTATGGCTACACCTTC. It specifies CASSYSDGGLYGYTF. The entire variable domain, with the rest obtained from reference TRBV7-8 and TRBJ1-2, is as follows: GAGVSQSPRYKVAKRGQDVALRCDPISGHVSLFWYQQALGQGPEFLTYFQNEAQLDKSGLPSDRFFAERPEGSVSTLKIQRTQQEDSAVYLCASSYSDGGLYGYTFGSGTRLTVV.

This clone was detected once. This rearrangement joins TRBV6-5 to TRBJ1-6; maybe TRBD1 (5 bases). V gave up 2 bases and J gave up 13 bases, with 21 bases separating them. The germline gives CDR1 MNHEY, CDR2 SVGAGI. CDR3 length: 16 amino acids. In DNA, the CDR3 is TGTGCCAGCAGTTACGGCGGTGGCGGTGGGGGAGTTCCCCTCCACTTT. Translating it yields CASSYGGGGGGVPLHF.

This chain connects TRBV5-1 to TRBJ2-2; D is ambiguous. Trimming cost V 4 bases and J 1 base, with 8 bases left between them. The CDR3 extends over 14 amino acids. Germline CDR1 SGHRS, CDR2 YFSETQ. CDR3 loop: CASSATVNTGELFF. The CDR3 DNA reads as TGCGCCAGCAGCGCAACAGTGAACACCGGGGAGCTGTTTTTT.

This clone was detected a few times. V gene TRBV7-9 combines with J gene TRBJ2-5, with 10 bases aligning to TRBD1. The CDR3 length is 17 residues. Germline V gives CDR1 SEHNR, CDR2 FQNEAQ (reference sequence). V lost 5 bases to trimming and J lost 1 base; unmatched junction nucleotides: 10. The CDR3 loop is CASSPRTGGPFQETQYF. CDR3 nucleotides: TGTGCCAGCAGCCCTCGGACAGGGGGGCCTTTCCAAGAGACCCAGTACTTC.

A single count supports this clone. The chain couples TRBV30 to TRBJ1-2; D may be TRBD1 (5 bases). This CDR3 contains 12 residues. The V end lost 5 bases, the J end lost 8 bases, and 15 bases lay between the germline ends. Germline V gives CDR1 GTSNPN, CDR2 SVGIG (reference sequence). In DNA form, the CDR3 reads TGTGCCTGGGGGGGGACTGGGAAAGGCTACACCTTC. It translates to CAWGGTGKGYTF.

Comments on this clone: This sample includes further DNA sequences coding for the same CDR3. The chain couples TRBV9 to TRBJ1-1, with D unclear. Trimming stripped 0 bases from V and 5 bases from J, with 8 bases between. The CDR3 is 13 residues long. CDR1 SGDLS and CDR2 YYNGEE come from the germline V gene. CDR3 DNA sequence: TGTGCCAGCAGCGTAGTCGCGGGGACTGAAGCTTTCTTT. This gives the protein CASSVVAGTEAFF.

The CDR3 here is CASSSDRGNTEAFF. The CDR3, as DNA: TGTGCCAGCAGCTCAGACAGGGGGAACACTGAAGCTTTCTTT. This chain links TRBV7-2 with TRBJ1-1; 8 nucleotides match TRBD1. Germline V gene sequence: CDR1 SGHTA, CDR2 FQGNSA. With 4 bases clipped from V and 1 base from J, the junction kept 2 bases outside the gene matches. This CDR3 region has 14 residues.

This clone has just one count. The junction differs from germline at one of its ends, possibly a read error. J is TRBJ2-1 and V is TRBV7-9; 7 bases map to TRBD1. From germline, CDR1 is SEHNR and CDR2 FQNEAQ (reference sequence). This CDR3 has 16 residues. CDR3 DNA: TGTGCCAGCAGCCCTCGACAGGGTTCCTCCTTCAATGAGCAGTTCTTC. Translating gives CASSPRQGSSFNEQFF.

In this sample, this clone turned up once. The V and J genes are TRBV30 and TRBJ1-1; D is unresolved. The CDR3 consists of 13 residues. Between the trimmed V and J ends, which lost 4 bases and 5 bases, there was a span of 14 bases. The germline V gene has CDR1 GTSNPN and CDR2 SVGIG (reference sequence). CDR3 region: CAWKLLGRTEAFF. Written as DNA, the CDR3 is TGTGCCTGGAAACTCCTAGGAAGGACTGAAGCTTTCTTT. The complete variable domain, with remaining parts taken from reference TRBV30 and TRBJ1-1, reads SQTIHQWPATLVQPVGSPLSLECTVEGTSNPNLYWYRQAAGRGLQLLFYSVGIGQISSEVPQNLSASRPQDRQFILSSKKLLLSDSGFYLCAWKLLGRTEAFFGQGTRLTVV.

CDR3 nucleotides: TGTGCCAGCAGCCTTCCGGGTCAGCCGGTCAACACCTTC. As protein: CASSLPGQPVNTF. J is TRBJ1-2 and V is TRBV7-9; unclear D gene. V was trimmed by 5 bases and J by 12 bases, leaving 19 bases between them. The CDR3 is 13 residues long. CDR1 SEHNR and CDR2 FQNEAQ come from the germline V gene (reference sequence).

The CDR3 reads CASRNDGNTGELFF. The CDR3, as DNA: TGTGCCAGTAGGAATGACGGAAACACCGGGGAGCTGTTTTTT. The genes are TRBV19 and TRBJ2-2; no reliable D call. CDR1 is LNHDA and CDR2 is SQIVND in the germline V gene (reference sequence). The ends were cut back, 6 bases at V and 2 bases at J, with 10 bases in the middle. The CDR3 spans 14 residues.

The DNA for the CDR3 is TGTGCCAGCAGCGTAGCCGCGCACAGAGGCACAGATACGCAGTATTTT. Translated, it gives CASSVAAHRGTDTQYF. The rearrangement joins TRBV9 to TRBJ2-3; D is ambiguous. Trimming took 0 bases from V and 1 from J, leaving 12 bases between them. The CDR3 totals 16 residues. Germline-derived CDR1 and CDR2 are SGDLS and YYNGEE.

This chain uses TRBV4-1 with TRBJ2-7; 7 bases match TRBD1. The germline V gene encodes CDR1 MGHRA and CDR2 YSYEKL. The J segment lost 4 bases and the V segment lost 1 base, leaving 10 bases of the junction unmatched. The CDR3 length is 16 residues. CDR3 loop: CASSQGPGTAKYEQYF. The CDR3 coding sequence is TGCGCCAGCAGCCAAGGCCCCGGGACAGCCAAGTACGAGCAGTACTTC.

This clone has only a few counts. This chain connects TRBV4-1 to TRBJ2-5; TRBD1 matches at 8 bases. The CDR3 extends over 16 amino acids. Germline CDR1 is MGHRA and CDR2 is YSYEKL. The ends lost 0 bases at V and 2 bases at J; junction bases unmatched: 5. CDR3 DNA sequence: TGCGCCAGCAGCCAAGATGGGACAGGTCAACAAGAGACCCAGTACTTC. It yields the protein CASSQDGTGQQETQYF.

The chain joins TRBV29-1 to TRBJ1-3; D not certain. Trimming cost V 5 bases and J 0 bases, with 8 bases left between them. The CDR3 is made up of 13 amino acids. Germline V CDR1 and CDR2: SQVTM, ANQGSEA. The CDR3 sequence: CSVRTISGNTIYF. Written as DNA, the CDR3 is TGCAGCGTTAGAACCATCTCTGGAAACACCATATATTTT.

CDR3 sequence: CASSQGGRSNQPQHF. The CDR3 nucleotides are TGCGCCAGCAGCCAAGGTGGCAGGAGCAATCAGCCCCAGCATTTT. This chain connects TRBV4-1 to TRBJ1-5; D remains ambiguous. Trimming removed 1 base at V and 1 base at J, with 8 bases between. This CDR3 contains 15 residues. Germline assignment: CDR1 MGHRA and CDR2 YSYEKL.

The CDR3 spells CASRRTGMDGYTF. The CDR3 region has the DNA TGTGCCAGCAGACGGACAGGGATGGATGGCTACACCTTC. The chain couples TRBV2 to TRBJ1-2; TRBD1 matches at 8 bases. This CDR3 spans 13 amino acids. Trimming at V came to 6 bases and at J to 6 bases, leaving 6 bases not matched to a gene. Germline V CDR1 and CDR2: SNHLY, FYNNEI.

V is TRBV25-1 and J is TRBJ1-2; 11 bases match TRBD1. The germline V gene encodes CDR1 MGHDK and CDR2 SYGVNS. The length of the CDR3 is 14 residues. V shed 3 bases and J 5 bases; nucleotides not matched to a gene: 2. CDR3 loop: CASSEGQGGYGYTF. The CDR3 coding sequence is TGTGCCAGCAGTGAGGGACAGGGGGGATATGGCTACACCTTC.

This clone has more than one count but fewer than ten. Here the CDR3 reads CASSLGDQETQYF. For the CDR3, the DNA is TGTGCCAGCAGCTTAGGGGACCAAGAGACCCAGTACTTC. The chain is built from TRBV5-4 and TRBJ2-5; the D gene is possibly TRBD1 (5 bases). Germline V lookup: CDR1 SGHNT, CDR2 YYREEE (reference sequence). The V and J ends lost 2 bases and 0 bases respectively, with 5 bases between them. CDR3 length: 13 residues.

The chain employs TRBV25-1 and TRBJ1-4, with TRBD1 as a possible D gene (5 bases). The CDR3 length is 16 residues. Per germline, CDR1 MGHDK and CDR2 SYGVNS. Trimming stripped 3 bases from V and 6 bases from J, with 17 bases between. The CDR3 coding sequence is TGTGCCAGCAGTGACCTCTCAGGGCTCTTGGATGAAAAACTGTTTTTT. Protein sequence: CASSDLSGLLDEKLFF. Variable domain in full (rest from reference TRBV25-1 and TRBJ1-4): EADIYQTPRYLVIGTGKKITLECSQTMGHDKMYWYQQDPGMELHLIHYSYGVNSTEKGDLSSESTVSRIRTEHFPLTLESARPSHTSQYLCASSDLSGLLDEKLFFGSGTQLSVL.

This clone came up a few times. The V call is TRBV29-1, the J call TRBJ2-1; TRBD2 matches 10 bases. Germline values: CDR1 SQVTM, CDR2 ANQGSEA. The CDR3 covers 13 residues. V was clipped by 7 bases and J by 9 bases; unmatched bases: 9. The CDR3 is CSATPLAGAEQFF. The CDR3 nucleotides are TGCAGCGCGACTCCTCTAGCGGGGGCTGAGCAGTTCTTC.

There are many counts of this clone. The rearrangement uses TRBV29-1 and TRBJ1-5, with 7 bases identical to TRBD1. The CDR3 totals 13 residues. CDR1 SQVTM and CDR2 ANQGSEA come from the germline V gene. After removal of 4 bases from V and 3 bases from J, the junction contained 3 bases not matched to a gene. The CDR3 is CSVVTGNNQPQHF. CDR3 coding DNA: TGCAGCGTTGTGACAGGGAACAATCAGCCCCAGCATTTT.

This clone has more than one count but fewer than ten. In nucleotides, the CDR3 is TGTGCCAGCAGCGTAAGCACAGATACGCAGTATTTT. This codes for CASSVSTDTQYF. The rearrangement joins TRBV9 to TRBJ2-3, with D unresolved. CDR3 length: 12 residues. Looked up from germline, CDR1 is SGDLS and CDR2 is YYNGEE. Trimming stripped 1 base from V and 0 bases from J, with 0 bases between.